A single sample gave rise to the 26 T cell receptor beta chains below, sequenced in a study of T cells in Graves' hyperthyroidism and ophthalmopathy. It was RNA transcripts that yielded the amplified TCR beta CDR3 regions. When the TCR CDR3 underwent first-round RT-PCR, the HTBI primer set was used. TCRdb fed the multiplex PCR reads into MiXCR, producing one record per CDR3 protein. The data show 600,000 to 650,000 distinct CDR3 sequences, around 15% seen once. Sequencing was done on a sample of blood. Every receptor here comes from a woman aged 25 to 39 with Graves' hyperthyroidism.

This chain uses TRBV20-1 with TRBJ2-7, with TRBD2 identical over 8 bases. The CDR3 is 12 residues long. V dropped 7 bases and J dropped 3; count of bases not matched to a gene: 5. Germline CDR1 reads DFQATT; CDR2 reads SNEGSKA (reference sequence). The CDR3 sequence is CSGTGTSYEQYF. In nucleotides, the CDR3 is TGCAGTGGTACCGGGACTAGCTACGAGCAGTACTTC.

This clonotype was detected ten times or more. The V and J genes are TRBV12-3 or TRBV12-4 and TRBJ2-5, with 8 bases that match TRBD2. V lost 6 bases to trimming and J lost 2 bases; unmatched junction nucleotides: 8. This CDR3 is 15 amino acids long. CDR3 region: CASSPITSGQETQYF. In DNA form, the CDR3 reads TGTGCCAGCAGCCCGATTACTAGCGGACAAGAGACCCAGTACTTC.

The chain links TRBV19 to TRBJ2-1; TRBD1 or TRBD2 may be the D gene (6 bases each). CDR1 is LNHDA, CDR2 SQIVND, per germline (reference sequence). V was trimmed by 6 bases and J by 3 bases, leaving 15 bases between them. The CDR3 has 15 amino acids. The CDR3: CASSPTRGVYNEQFF. For the CDR3, the DNA is TGTGCCAGTAGCCCCACTAGGGGGGTCTACAATGAGCAGTTCTTC.

This clonotype was recorded a few times. The genes are TRBV13 and TRBJ1-2, with TRBD1 matching 7 bases. The V gene's germline CDR1 is PRHDT and CDR2 FYEKMQ (reference sequence). The CDR3 sequence is 14 residues long. V dropped 3 bases and J dropped 3; count of bases not matched to a gene: 4. The CDR3 DNA sequence: TGTGCCAGCAGCTTCAGACAGGGAGACTATGGCTACACCTTC. Residues: CASSFRQGDYGYTF.

This clonotype occurred many times. The rearrangement links TRBV7-3 to TRBJ2-3; 12 nucleotides line up with TRBD2. V shed 3 bases, J shed 0 bases, and the junction held 16 bases outside the gene matches. Germline V CDR1 and CDR2: SGHTA, FQGTGA. The CDR3 covers 21 residues. The CDR3 DNA is TGTGCCAGCAGCTTCCGAATGACCGGGACTAGCGGGTTTATCAGCACAGATACGCAGTATTTT. Amino acid sequence: CASSFRMTGTSGFISTDTQYF.

The chain recombines TRBV6-1 with TRBJ2-3, with 7 bases identical to TRBD2. V shed 0 bases and J 0 bases; nucleotides not matched to a gene: 0. The CDR3 contains 15 residues. Looked up from germline, CDR1 is MNHNS and CDR2 is SASEGT. The CDR3 reads CASSEASGSTDTQYF. The CDR3 DNA is TGTGCCAGCAGTGAAGCTAGCGGGAGCACAGATACGCAGTATTTT.

This clonotype occurred many times. At one end the junction does not follow the germline gene, possibly because of a read error. The J gene is TRBJ2-3, the V gene TRBV7-7; no clear D gene. This CDR3 has 15 amino acids. Germline V gives CDR1 SSHAT, CDR2 FNYEAQ (reference sequence). CDR3 coding DNA: TGTGCTAGCAGCTTAGGAGCGTCACCTACAGATACGCAGTATTTT. This encodes CASSLGASPTDTQYF.

This clonotype was observed at least ten times. This rearrangement joins TRBV12-3 or TRBV12-4 to TRBJ1-2, with TRBD1 identical over 9 bases. This CDR3 contains 18 residues. V lost 3 bases to trimming and J lost 0 bases; unmatched junction nucleotides: 11. Written as DNA, the CDR3 is TGTGCCAGCAGTTTGGCGCGATACCGACAGGGGGCTAACTATGGCTACACCTTC. The encoded protein is CASSLARYRQGANYGYTF.

This clonotype was counted ten times or more. The chain couples TRBV18 to TRBJ2-5, with 7 positions matching TRBD1. CDR3 length: 15 residues. CDR1 and CDR2 (germline): KGHSH, LQKENI. The ends lost 1 base at V and 2 bases at J; junction bases unmatched: 4. CDR3 nucleotide sequence: TGTGCCAGCTCACCACGGGGACAGCTGCAAGAGACCCAGTACTTC. This sequence encodes CASSPRGQLQETQYF.

The rearrangement links TRBV4-1 to TRBJ1-4; 10 positions agree with TRBD1. Germline V CDR1 and CDR2: MGHRA, YSYEKL. The V gene end was trimmed by 0 bases and the J gene end by 7 bases; junction bases not matched to a gene: 14. This CDR3 contains 19 residues. In DNA form, the CDR3 reads TGCGCCAGCAGCCAAGATAGCTGGGACAGGGGTATGGGGGGTGAAAAACTGTTTTTT. This sequence encodes CASSQDSWDRGMGGEKLFF.

This clonotype was seen ten or more times. The rearrangement links TRBV18 to TRBJ1-6; a possible D gene is TRBD1 (5 bases). CDR3 length equals 14 residues. V lost 3 bases, J lost 6 bases, and 9 bases lay in between. Germline CDR1 is KGHSH and CDR2 is LQKENI. CDR3 in DNA: TGTGCCAGCTCACCCCGGGACGGTAATTCACCCCTCCACTTT. This gives the protein CASSPRDGNSPLHF.

This clonotype has just a few counts. The J gene is TRBJ2-7, the V gene TRBV20-1; D tentatively reads TRBD1 or TRBD2 (5 bases each). Trimming pared 5 bases from V and 3 bases from J, leaving 11 bases between. Germline V gives CDR1 DFQATT, CDR2 SNEGSKA (reference sequence). The CDR3 extends over 12 amino acids. The CDR3 nucleotides read TGCAGTGCTGTCCGGGACGGCTACGAGCAGTACTTC. It yields the protein CSAVRDGYEQYF.

This clonotype has a count of ten or more. CDR3 in amino acids: CAWSDLIMDGNTIYF. Written as DNA, the CDR3 is TGTGCCTGGAGCGACCTAATAATGGACGGAAACACCATATATTTT. This sequence joins TRBV30 and TRBJ1-3; D is unresolved. The CDR3 is 15 amino acids. Trimming shortened V by 3 bases and J by 4 bases, and 16 bases separated the two germline ends. Germline V lookup: CDR1 GTSNPN, CDR2 SVGIG (reference sequence).

This clonotype was counted ten times or more. The V gene is TRBV7-2, the J gene TRBJ2-7; unclear D gene. Germline-derived CDR1 and CDR2 are SGHTA and FQGNSA. V lost 3 bases and J 4 bases, leaving 10 bases between the germline ends. The CDR3 consists of 13 residues. The CDR3 reads CASSLVLGYEQYF. The CDR3 bases are TGTGCCAGCAGCTTGGTCTTGGGATACGAGCAGTACTTC. The full variable domain, in which reference TRBV7-2 and TRBJ2-7 provide the parts outside the CDR3, is GAGVSQSPSNKVTEKGKDVELRCDPISGHTALYWYRQSLGQGLEFLIYFQGNSAPDKSGLPSDRFSAERTGGSVSTLTIQRTQQEDSAVYLCASSLVLGYEQYFGPGTRLTVT.

V is TRBV5-5 and J is TRBJ1-1, with D possibly matching TRBD1 (5 bases). Germline CDR1 and CDR2: SGHKS and YYEKEE (reference sequence). This CDR3 spans 14 amino acids. The V gene lost 1 base and the J gene lost 4 bases, with 11 bases spanning the gap. The CDR3 bases are TGTGCCAGCAGCTTGAAGGGGCAGGGCACTGAAGCTTTCTTT. Encoded protein: CASSLKGQGTEAFF.

The chain's CDR3 is CSVPVREYNQPQHF. Written as DNA, the CDR3 is TGCAGTGTCCCGGTCAGGGAATACAATCAGCCCCAGCATTTT. The chain couples TRBV20-1 to TRBJ1-5, with D maybe TRBD1 (5 bases). Trimming stripped 7 bases from V and 3 bases from J, with 16 bases between. The CDR3 is 14 amino acids. Germline lookup yields CDR1 DFQATT and CDR2 SNEGSKA (reference sequence).

This clonotype was seen many times. The chain carries TRBV30 and TRBJ1-1; D is undetermined. The germline V and J ends were trimmed by 1 base and 4 bases, with 13 bases remaining between them. Germline V CDR1 and CDR2: GTSNPN, SVGIG (reference sequence). This CDR3 is 14 amino acids long. CDR3 sequence (DNA): TGTGCCTGGAGTGCTAGTTGGACGAGCACTGAAGCTTTCTTT. Encoded protein: CAWSASWTSTEAFF.

This clonotype was seen ten or more times. The gene calls are TRBV20-1 and TRBJ1-5; D might be TRBD1 (6 bases). The V end was cut by 5 bases, the J end by 3 bases, with 11 bases between. Germline V gene sequence: CDR1 DFQATT, CDR2 SNEGSKA (reference sequence). The CDR3 is made up of 13 amino acids. The CDR3 region has the DNA TGCAGTGCTTCTGGACAGATCAATCAGCCCCAGCATTTT. Amino acid sequence: CSASGQINQPQHF.

There are a few counts of this clonotype. This CDR3 is CASSVVQGGTDTQYF. Here the CDR3 DNA reads TGTGCCAGCAGCGTGGTCCAGGGAGGCACAGATACGCAGTATTTT. The V call is TRBV9, the J call TRBJ2-3; either TRBD1 or TRBD2 may fit D (5 bases each). V lost 2 bases and J lost 1, with 11 bases in between. The CDR3 is 15 residues long. Germline CDR1 and CDR2: SGDLS and YYNGEE.

This clonotype was picked up many times. V is TRBV5-1 and J is TRBJ2-1; TRBD2 matches at 8 bases. The CDR3 sequence is 15 residues long. Per germline, CDR1 SGHRS and CDR2 YFSETQ. V lost 4 bases to trimming and J lost 2 bases; unmatched junction nucleotides: 5. The CDR3 spells CASSVSGATYNEQFF. The CDR3 nucleotides read TGCGCCAGCAGCGTTAGCGGGGCAACCTACAATGAGCAGTTCTTC.

The table lists this clonotype with many counts. The V and J genes are TRBV7-9 and TRBJ2-1; D may match TRBD1 or TRBD2 (6 bases each). Deletions cut 2 bases from V and 7 bases from J, with 18 bases between. The germline V gene encodes CDR1 SEHNR and CDR2 FQNEAQ (reference sequence). The length of the CDR3 is 16 residues. This chain's CDR3 is CASSLKSSVQGNEQFF. CDR3 sequence (DNA): TGTGCCAGCAGCTTAAAGTCTAGCGTCCAGGGGAATGAGCAGTTCTTC.

This clonotype appeared many times. DNA of the CDR3: TGTGCCAGCAGTCAGGCGGGGGGAGGTGGCTACACCTTC. It is translated as CASSQAGGGGYTF. V usage is TRBV27 and J usage is TRBJ1-2; D may be TRBD1 (5 bases). Germline V CDR1 and CDR2: MNHEY, SMNVEV (reference sequence). The CDR3 is made up of 13 amino acids. The V gene lost 5 bases and the J gene lost 7 bases, with 14 bases spanning the gap.

This clonotype was counted ten times or more. The chain has TRBV6-5 and TRBJ2-3; 11 nucleotides align to TRBD2. CDR1 is MNHEY, CDR2 SVGAGI, per germline. Trimming removed 2 bases from V and 5 bases from J; junction bases left unmatched: 3. CDR3 length: 15 residues. DNA for the CDR3: TGTGCCAGCAGTTACGGGACTAGCGGTGGAGATACGCAGTATTTT. Amino acid sequence: CASSYGTSGGDTQYF.

The chain carries TRBV28 and TRBJ1-6; 8 bases align to TRBD1. The length of the CDR3 is 15 residues. After removal of 2 bases from V and 10 bases from J, the junction contained 7 bases not matched to a gene. From germline, CDR1 is MDHEN and CDR2 SYDVKM. The CDR3 is CASSLPDRGGSPLHF. DNA of the CDR3: TGTGCCAGCAGTTTACCCGACAGGGGTGGATCACCCCTCCACTTT.

This clonotype was counted ten times or more. V is TRBV5-1 and J is TRBJ1-1; possibly TRBD1 for D (5 bases). V shed 3 bases and J shed 1 base, with 10 bases lying between them. Per the germline V gene, CDR1 is SGHRS and CDR2 is YFSETQ. The CDR3 contains 14 residues. CDR3 loop: CASSSVGGNTEAFF. Written as DNA, the CDR3 is TGCGCCAGCAGCTCGGTGGGGGGGAACACTGAAGCTTTCTTT.

This clonotype has a handful of counts. The chain uses TRBV5-1 and TRBJ2-7; 7 bases line up with TRBD1. This CDR3 has 14 amino acids. Per the germline V gene, CDR1 is SGHRS and CDR2 is YFSETQ. V gave up 6 bases and J gave up 6 bases; unmatched junction bases: 12. The CDR3 DNA sequence: TGCGCCAGCACCGAACAGGGGCCAGGGGTCGAGCAGTACTTC. This translates into CASTEQGPGVEQYF.